This T cell receptor beta chain was found in a study of regulatory T cells in long-lasting Graves disease. About the study: Treatment with antithyroid drugs for over 5 years, together with positive TSH receptor antibodies, meant persistent Graves' disease. Study-level findings and limits: Having few samples may have compromised the accuracy. Persistent disease preferred TRBV28, TRBJ1-2 and TRBJ2-5.

Arm-PCR with iRepertoire HTBI primers amplified the CDR3 regions for these TCR beta libraries. Original processing notes: Samples jointly harbored roughly 60 TRBV and about 13 TRBJ segments. TCRdb re-derived calls from the multiplex PCR reads in MiXCR, one entry per CDR3 protein. The V and J calls follow TCRdb's processing rather than the paper's. The profile shows roughly 490,000 distinct CDR3 sequences, 20% to 25% of them singletons. Specified time point: persistent/refractory GD, antithyroid drugs over 5 years with positive TRAb. PBMC RNA was the source of the TCR library. The V end was cut by 7 bases, the J end by 6 bases, with 21 bases between. Germline CDR1 SGHDN, CDR2 FVKESK. This CDR3 has 15 residues. This clonotype was picked up a small number of times. Its target is unknown.

The chain carries TRBV14 and TRBJ1-1, with D possibly matching TRBD1 (6 bases). This material consisted of peripheral blood mononuclear cells (PBMCs), taken when the disease was refractory, from a patient treated with antithyroid drugs. The sequence came from a female donor with Graves disease. CDR3 residues: CASTPGAGDFSEAFF. The CDR3 bases are TGTGCCAGCACTCCGGGGGCCGGGGATTTCTCTGAAGCTTTCTTT. The full variable domain, in which reference TRBV14 and TRBJ1-1 provide the parts outside the CDR3, is EAGVTQFPSHSVIEKGQTVTLRCDPISGHDNLYWYRRVMGKEIKFLLHFVKESKQDESGMPNNRFLAERTGGTYSTLKVQPAELEDSGVYFCASTPGAGDFSEAFFGQGTRLTVV.